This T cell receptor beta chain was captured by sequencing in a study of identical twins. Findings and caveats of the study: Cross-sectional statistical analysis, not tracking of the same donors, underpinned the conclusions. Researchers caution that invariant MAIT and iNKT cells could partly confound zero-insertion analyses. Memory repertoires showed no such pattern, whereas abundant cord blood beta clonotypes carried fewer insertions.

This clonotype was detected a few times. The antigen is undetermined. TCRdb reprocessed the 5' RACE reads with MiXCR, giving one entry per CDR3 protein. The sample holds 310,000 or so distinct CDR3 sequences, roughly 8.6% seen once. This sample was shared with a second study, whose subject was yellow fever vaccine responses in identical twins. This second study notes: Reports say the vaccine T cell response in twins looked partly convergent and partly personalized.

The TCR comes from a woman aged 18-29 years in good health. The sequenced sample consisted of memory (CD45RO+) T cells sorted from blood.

CDR3 amino acids: CATSRDSGTQPQHF. Here the CDR3 DNA reads TGTGCCACCAGCAGAGATTCAGGGACTCAGCCCCAGCATTTT. The chain has TRBV15 and TRBJ1-5; weak D call: TRBD1 (5 bases). The CDR3 runs to 14 residues. Germline CDR1 and CDR2: LNHNV and YYDKDF (reference sequence). Trimming pared 0 bases from V and 6 bases from J, leaving 9 bases between.